The entry below gives a single T cell receptor beta chain sequence along with its context. V was trimmed by 5 bases and J by 0 bases, leaving 14 bases between them. The CDR3 contains 16 residues. Germline CDR1 SEHNR, CDR2 FQNEAQ (reference sequence). The data were taken from a study of blood T cell repertoires in COVID-19. Study-wide background: There were acute and convalescent COVID-19 samples, and they came from the United States, Italy and Spain.

Source study methods: Estimates of nucleated cell counts were drawn from the amplification of reference gene primers. Some clones are missing from TCRdb's copy, which holds only in-frame ones; the method was immunoSEQ multiplex PCR. Clone size and V and J calls were adopted from that table, with D and trimming inferred from the DNA. The sample carries about 250,000 clones, about four fifths recorded once. V is TRBV7-9 and J is TRBJ1-5, with unresolved D. This clonotype was sampled from a man older than 75 with acute or convalescent COVID-19. Sample: peripheral blood. The CDR3 reads CASSLERGYSNQPQHF. For the CDR3, the DNA is TGTGCCAGCAGCCTTGAACGGGGATATAGCAATCAGCCCCAGCATTTT.